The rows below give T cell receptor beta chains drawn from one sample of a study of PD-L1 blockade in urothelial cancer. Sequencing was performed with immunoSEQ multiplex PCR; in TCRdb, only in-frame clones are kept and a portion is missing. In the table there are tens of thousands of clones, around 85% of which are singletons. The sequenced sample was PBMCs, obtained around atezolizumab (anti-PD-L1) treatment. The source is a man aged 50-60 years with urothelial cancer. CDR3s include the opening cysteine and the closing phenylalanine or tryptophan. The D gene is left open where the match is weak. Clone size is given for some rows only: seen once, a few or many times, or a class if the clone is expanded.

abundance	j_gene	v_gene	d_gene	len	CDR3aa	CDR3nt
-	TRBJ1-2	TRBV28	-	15	CASSWLRGGDYGYTF	TGTGCCAGCAGTTGGCTTCGAGGCGGAGACTATGGCTACACCTTC
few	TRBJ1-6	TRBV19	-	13	CASSMTVNSPLHF	TGTGCCAGTAGTATGACAGTTAATTCACCCCTCCACTTT
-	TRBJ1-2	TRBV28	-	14	CASSYTGGLGGYTF	TGTGCCAGCAGTTACACCGGGGGGCTGGGGGGCTACACCTTC
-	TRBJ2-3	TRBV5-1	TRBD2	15	CASSLGGGSPDTQYF	TGCGCCAGCAGCTTGGGGGGCGGGAGCCCAGATACGCAGTATTTT
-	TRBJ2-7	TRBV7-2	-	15	CASSSPLRLHYEQYF	TGTGCCAGCAGCTCCCCCTTGAGGTTACACTACGAGCAGTACTTC
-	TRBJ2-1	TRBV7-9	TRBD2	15	CASSQRTSGGGEQFF	TGTGCCAGCAGCCAAAGGACTAGCGGGGGTGGTGAGCAGTTCTTC
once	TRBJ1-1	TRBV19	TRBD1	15	CASREDRRRNTEAFF	TGTGCCAGTAGAGAGGACAGGCGTAGGAACACTGAAGCTTTCTTT
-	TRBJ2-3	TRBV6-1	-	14	CASSDPGGTDTQYF	TGTGCCAGCAGTGACCCAGGAGGAACAGATACGCAGTATTTT
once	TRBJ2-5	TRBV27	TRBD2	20	CASSPGVGGLAGGHQETQYF	TGTGCCAGCAGTCCCGGGGTTGGGGGACTAGCGGGAGGGCACCAAGAGACCCAGTACTTC
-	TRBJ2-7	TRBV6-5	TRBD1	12	CASGTGSHEQYF	TGTGCCAGCGGGACAGGTAGCCACGAGCAGTACTTC
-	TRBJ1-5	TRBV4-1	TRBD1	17	CASSQGQGGTGNQPQHF	TGCGCCAGCAGCCAAGGACAAGGGGGGACAGGCAATCAGCCCCAGCATTTT
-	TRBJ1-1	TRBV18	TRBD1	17	CASSFGTGVKRDTEAFF	TGTGCCAGCTCATTCGGGACAGGGGTTAAAAGGGACACTGAAGCTTTCTTT
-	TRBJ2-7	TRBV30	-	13	CAWTWGPHYEQYF	TGTGCCTGGACCTGGGGCCCTCACTACGAGCAGTACTTC
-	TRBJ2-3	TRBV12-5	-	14	CASGSGHLSDTQYF	TGTGCTAGTGGTTCGGGACACCTATCGGATACGCAGTATTTT
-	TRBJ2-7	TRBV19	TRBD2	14	CASSIGSGSYEQYF	TGTGCCAGTAGTATAGGGAGCGGGAGCTACGAGCAGTACTTC
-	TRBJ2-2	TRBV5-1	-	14	CASSLGLYTGELFF	TGCGCCAGCAGCTTAGGACTATACACCGGGGAGCTGTTTTTT
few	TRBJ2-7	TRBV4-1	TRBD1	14	CASSQEGQAWEQYF	TGCGCCAGCAGCCAAGAAGGACAGGCGTGGGAGCAGTACTTC
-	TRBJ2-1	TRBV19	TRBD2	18	CASQPGLAGGPSYNEQFF	TGTGCCAGTCAGCCGGGACTAGCGGGAGGGCCCTCCTACAATGAGCAGTTCTTC
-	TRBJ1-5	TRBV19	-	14	CASSIVPGGQPQHF	TGTGCCAGTAGTATAGTTCCAGGAGGTCAGCCCCAGCATTTT
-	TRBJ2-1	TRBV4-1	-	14	CASSHRGRPREQFF	TGCGCCAGCAGCCACCGAGGGCGACCTCGGGAGCAGTTCTTC
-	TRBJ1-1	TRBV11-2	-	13	CASSSWGRTEAFF	TGTGCCAGCAGCTCCTGGGGGAGGACTGAAGCTTTCTTT
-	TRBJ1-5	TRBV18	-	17	CASSPSILTGDNQPQHF	TGTGCCAGCTCACCGTCAATCCTTACAGGTGACAATCAGCCCCAGCATTTT
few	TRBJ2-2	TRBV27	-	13	CASSPAVTGELFF	TGTGCCAGCAGTCCCGCGGTCACCGGGGAGCTGTTTTTT
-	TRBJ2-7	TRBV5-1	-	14	CASSLLALSYEQYF	TGCGCCAGCAGCTTATTAGCGCTCTCCTACGAGCAGTACTTC
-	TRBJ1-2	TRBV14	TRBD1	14	CASSFTGTGTGYTF	TGTGCCAGCAGCTTTACTGGGACAGGGACTGGCTACACCTTC
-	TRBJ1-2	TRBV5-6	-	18	CASSFTRGQGMINYGYTF	TGTGCCAGCAGCTTTACCAGGGGTCAAGGAATGATCAACTATGGCTACACCTTC
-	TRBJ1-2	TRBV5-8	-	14	CASRYQDRLYGYTF	TGTGCCAGCAGATACCAAGACAGGCTCTATGGCTACACCTTC
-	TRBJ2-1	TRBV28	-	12	CASSLGRGLGFF	TGTGCCAGCAGTTTGGGCAGGGGCCTTGGGTTCTTC
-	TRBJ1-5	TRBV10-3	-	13	CAISEGAGQPQHF	TGTGCCATCAGTGAGGGGGCCGGTCAGCCCCAGCATTTT
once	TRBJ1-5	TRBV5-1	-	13	CASSRGRDQPQHF	TGCGCCAGCTCTCGGGGTCGGGATCAGCCCCAGCATTTT
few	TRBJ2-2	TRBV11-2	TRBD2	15	CASSLSGAGGPELFF	TGTGCCAGCAGCTTAAGCGGAGCGGGAGGGCCAGAGCTGTTTTTT
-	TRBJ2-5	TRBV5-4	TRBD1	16	CASSLGQGGEKETQYF	TGTGCCAGCAGCCTTGGACAGGGAGGAGAAAAAGAGACCCAGTACTTC
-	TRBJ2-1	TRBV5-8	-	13	CASSLQGSDEQFF	TGTGCCAGCAGCTTACAGGGATCTGATGAGCAGTTCTTC
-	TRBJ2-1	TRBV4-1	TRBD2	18	CASSQGLAGVTPANEQFF	TGCGCCAGCAGCCAAGGACTAGCGGGAGTAACCCCAGCGAATGAGCAGTTCTTC
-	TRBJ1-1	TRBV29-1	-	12	CSVVTGGVEAFF	TGCAGCGTTGTGACAGGAGGAGTTGAAGCTTTCTTT
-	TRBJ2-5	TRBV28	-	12	CASRLGAETQYF	TGTGCCAGCAGATTGGGGGCTGAGACCCAGTACTTC
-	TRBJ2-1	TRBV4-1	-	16	CASSPRGAGSYNEQFF	TGCGCCAGCAGCCCCCGGGGGGCCGGCTCCTACAATGAGCAGTTCTTC
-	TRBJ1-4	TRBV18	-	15	CASSPVKGTNEKLFF	TGTGCCAGCTCACCAGTCAAGGGGACTAATGAAAAACTGTTTTTT
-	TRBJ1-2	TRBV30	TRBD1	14	CAWSSGGQANGYTF	TGTGCCTGGAGTTCAGGGGGACAAGCAAATGGCTACACCTTC
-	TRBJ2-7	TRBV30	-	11	CAWSYGEKQYF	TGTGCCTGGAGTTACGGGGAGAAGCAGTACTTC
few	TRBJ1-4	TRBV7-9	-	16	CASSLVGPGKGEKLFF	TGTGCCAGCAGCTTAGTCGGGCCAGGGAAGGGGGAAAAACTGTTTTTT
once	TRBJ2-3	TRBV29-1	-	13	CSVDSGGPDTQYF	TGCAGCGTTGATAGCGGAGGCCCAGATACGCAGTATTTT
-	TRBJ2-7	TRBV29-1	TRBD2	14	CSGGPGSGINEQYF	TGCAGCGGGGGGCCCGGTAGCGGGATAAACGAGCAGTACTTC
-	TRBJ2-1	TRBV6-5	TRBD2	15	CASSFGTSGGRSTFF	TGTGCCAGCAGTTTCGGGACTAGCGGGGGCAGGAGTACGTTCTTC
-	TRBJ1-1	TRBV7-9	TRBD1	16	CASSLTGGGRNTEAFF	TGTGCCAGCAGCTTAACAGGGGGCGGAAGGAACACTGAAGCTTTCTTT
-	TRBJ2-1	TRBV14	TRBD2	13	CASSQDGTSGQFF	TGTGCCAGCAGCCAAGATGGGACTAGCGGACAGTTCTTC
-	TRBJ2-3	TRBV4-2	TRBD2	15	CASSQVAGYTDTQYF	TGTGCCAGCAGCCAAGTAGCGGGGTACACAGATACGCAGTATTTT
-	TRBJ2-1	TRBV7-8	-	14	CASSPPMSYNEQFF	TGTGCCAGCAGCCCCCCGATGAGTTACAATGAGCAGTTCTTC
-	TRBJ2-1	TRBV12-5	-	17	CASGYAVGAGPGGEQFF	TGTGCTAGTGGTTATGCCGTAGGGGCGGGACCAGGGGGTGAGCAGTTCTTC
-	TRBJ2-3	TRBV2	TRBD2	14	CASMASGIVDTQYF	TGTGCCAGCATGGCTAGCGGGATTGTAGATACGCAGTATTTT
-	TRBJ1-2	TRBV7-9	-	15	CASSLGEGSRFGYTF	TGTGCCAGCAGCTTAGGAGAGGGTTCCCGGTTCGGCTACACCTTC
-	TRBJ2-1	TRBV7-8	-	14	CASSLAGGYNEQFF	TGTGCCAGCAGCTTAGCGGGAGGCTACAATGAGCAGTTCTTC
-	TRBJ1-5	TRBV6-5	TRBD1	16	CASSYSSDRARRAQHF	TGTGCCAGCAGTTACTCGAGTGACAGGGCGAGAAGGGCCCAGCATTTT
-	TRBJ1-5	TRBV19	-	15	CASNVGGGSNQPQHF	TGTGCCAGTAACGTAGGGGGGGGGTCCAATCAGCCCCAGCATTTT
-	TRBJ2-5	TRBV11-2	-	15	CASSLGASREETQYF	TGTGCCAGCAGCTTAGGTGCGTCAAGAGAAGAGACCCAGTACTTC
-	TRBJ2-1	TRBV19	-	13	CASSMVGPNEQFF	TGTGCCAGTAGTATGGTGGGGCCGAATGAGCAGTTCTTC
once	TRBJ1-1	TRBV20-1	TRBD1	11	CSARTGGRAFF	TGCAGTGCTCGGACAGGGGGCCGAGCTTTCTTT
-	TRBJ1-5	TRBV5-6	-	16	CASSLAGGPNNQPQHF	TGTGCCAGCAGCTTGGCCGGAGGGCCGAACAATCAGCCCCAGCATTTT
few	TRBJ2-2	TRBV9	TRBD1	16	CASSVVGQGPTGELFF	TGTGCCAGCAGCGTAGTGGGACAGGGTCCCACCGGGGAGCTGTTTTTT
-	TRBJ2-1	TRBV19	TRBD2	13	CATRTSGKNEQFF	TGTGCCACCCGGACTAGCGGGAAAAATGAGCAGTTCTTC